The 14 T cell receptor beta chains given below trace back to one sample, sequenced in a study of T cells in Graves' hyperthyroidism and ophthalmopathy. The investigators amplified TCR beta CDR3 regions from RNA transcripts. TCR CDR3 regions were first amplified by RT-PCR with HTBI primers. One entry per CDR3 protein results from TCRdb running MiXCR on the multiplex PCR reads. Of about 420,000 distinct CDR3 sequences in the sample, roughly an eighth were seen once. The specimen was blood. The receptors come from a woman in her late teens or twenties with Graves' hyperthyroidism.

The table lists this clonotype with many counts. V and J are TRBV6-1 and TRBJ2-1; TRBD2 matches 12 bases. The CDR3 has 15 amino acids. Germline V gene sequence: CDR1 MNHNS, CDR2 SASEGT. V gave up 7 bases and J gave up 7 bases; unmatched junction bases: 8. This CDR3 reads CASISRGTSGNEQFF. The CDR3 bases are TGTGCCAGCATCAGCCGGGGGACTAGCGGGAATGAGCAGTTCTTC.

This clonotype was detected ten times or more. The chain recombines TRBV12-3 or TRBV12-4 with TRBJ1-2; no clear D gene. This CDR3 is built from 12 residues. V was clipped by 4 bases and J by 8 bases, with 11 bases between them. CDR3 DNA sequence: TGTGCCAGCAGTTGGACTCCTACGGGCTACACCTTC. This translates into CASSWTPTGYTF.

This clonotype has a handful of counts. The V gene is TRBV6-2 or TRBV6-3, the J gene TRBJ2-7; maybe TRBD1 (6 bases). CDR1 and CDR2 (germline): MNHEY, SVGEGT. V was clipped by 7 bases and J by 0 bases, with 19 bases between them. The CDR3 is 16 residues long. CDR3 residues: CASTGKGGWSSYEQYF. The CDR3 nucleotides read TGTGCCAGCACGGGTAAAGGGGGATGGAGCTCCTACGAGCAGTACTTC.

This clonotype showed up many times. The chain couples TRBV15 to TRBJ2-7; 8 bases are a match to TRBD1. Germline assignment: CDR1 LNHNV and CDR2 YYDKDF (reference sequence). Losses at the gene ends were 0 bases for V and 3 bases for J; bases not matched to a gene: 13. CDR3 length equals 18 residues. CDR3 amino acids: CATSRDKSGTGPHYEQYF. CDR3 bases: TGTGCCACCAGCAGAGATAAAAGTGGGACAGGACCGCACTACGAGCAGTACTTC.

This clonotype occurred many times. The chain employs TRBV6-5 and TRBJ2-1; maybe TRBD1 (5 bases). Trimming left V 3 bases short and J 3 bases short, with 18 bases between. CDR1 is MNHEY, CDR2 SVGAGI, per germline. The CDR3 runs 17 residues. This chain's CDR3 is CASSYTQELSYYNEQFF. The CDR3 DNA reads as TGTGCCAGCAGTTATACACAGGAGTTGTCTTACTACAATGAGCAGTTCTTC.

This clonotype was recorded at least ten times. This chain uses TRBV12-3 or TRBV12-4 with TRBJ2-1; tentatively, D is TRBD2 (5 bases). The V end lost 6 bases, the J end lost 9 bases, and 21 bases lay between the germline ends. This CDR3 is built from 15 residues. For the CDR3, the DNA is TGTGCCAGCAGGATGTCCCGGACTCTCTTTGGTGAGCAGTTCTTC. Residues: CASRMSRTLFGEQFF.

This clonotype was counted at least ten times. This rearrangement joins TRBV6-4 to TRBJ2-3; 10 bases match TRBD2. The CDR3 is made up of 14 amino acids. Trimming cost V 6 bases and J 4 bases; bases outside gene matches: 4. Germline CDR1 and CDR2: MRHNA and SNTAGT. The CDR3 reads CASRGTSDSDTQYF. Written as DNA, the CDR3 is TGTGCCAGCAGGGGGACTAGCGATTCAGATACGCAGTATTTT.

In this sample, this clonotype turned up a few times. CDR3 in amino acids: CASSPLRGGAKNIQYF. CDR3 DNA: TGTGCCAGCAGCCCACTTCGGGGGGGCGCCAAAAACATTCAGTACTTC. The rearrangement joins TRBV11-2 to TRBJ2-4; 8 bases fit TRBD2. Trimming removed 5 bases from V and 1 base from J; junction bases left unmatched: 7. The CDR3 length is 16 residues. From germline, CDR1 is SGHAT and CDR2 FQNNGV.

This clonotype was seen many times. The chain is built from TRBV28 and TRBJ1-1; tentative D call: TRBD1 (6 bases). Trimming pared 7 bases from V and 3 bases from J, leaving 18 bases between. The CDR3 is 15 amino acids. Germline V CDR1 and CDR2: MDHEN, SYDVKM. Here the CDR3 DNA reads TGTGCCAGCAACCTATTGGACAGCTCCTACACTGAAGCTTTCTTT. This codes for CASNLLDSSYTEAFF.

V and J are TRBV7-8 and TRBJ1-3; D remains ambiguous. Germline loops: CDR1 SGHVS, CDR2 FQNEAQ. Between the trimmed V and J ends, which lost 7 bases and 8 bases, there was a span of 12 bases. This CDR3 comprises 12 residues. CDR3 region: CASIGGGYTIYF. Here the CDR3 DNA reads TGTGCCAGCATCGGAGGCGGATACACCATATATTTT.

This clonotype appeared many times. The rearrangement joins TRBV20-1 to TRBJ1-2, with a tentative D call TRBD1 (6 bases). V gave up 1 base and J gave up 4 bases, with 16 bases separating them. From germline, CDR1 is DFQATT and CDR2 SNEGSKA (reference sequence). This CDR3 spans 15 amino acids. CDR3 loop: CSARVPGARGYGYTF. For the CDR3, the DNA is TGCAGTGCTAGAGTCCCGGGGGCCAGAGGCTATGGCTACACCTTC.

This clonotype was observed many times. This chain joins TRBV3-1 and TRBJ2-7, with 12 positions matching TRBD2. Germline loops: CDR1 LGHDT, CDR2 YNNKEL (reference sequence). There are 16 residues in the CDR3. Trimming took 4 bases from V and 3 from J; bases not matched to a gene: 7. CDR3 sequence (DNA): TGTGCCAGCAGCCCCCAGGAGACTAGCGGGAGCTACGAGCAGTACTTC. Its protein is CASSPQETSGSYEQYF.

V gene TRBV6-2 or TRBV6-3 combines with J gene TRBJ2-1; 14 bases agree with TRBD2. Germline CDR1 MNHEY, CDR2 SVGEGT. V shed 4 bases and J 6 bases; nucleotides not matched to a gene: 14. This CDR3 has 19 residues. The CDR3 DNA reads as TGTGCCAGCAGTTTTCGGACCGGGACTAGCGGGAGTTACCTCAATGAGCAGTTCTTC. Translating it yields CASSFRTGTSGSYLNEQFF.

This clonotype was seen only a few times. This chain connects TRBV19 to TRBJ2-1; 11 bases match TRBD2. In germline, CDR1 is LNHDA, CDR2 SQIVND (reference sequence). J gave up 4 bases and V 1 base, and 3 bases lay outside the gene matches. CDR3 length: 16 amino acids. The CDR3 DNA sequence: TGTGCCAGTAGTATAGGACTAGCGGGGAAATACAATGAGCAGTTCTTC. Protein sequence: CASSIGLAGKYNEQFF. Complete variable domain (other parts from reference TRBV19 and TRBJ2-1): DGGITQSPKYLFRKEGQNVTLSCEQNLNHDAMYWYRQDPGQGLRLIYYSQIVNDFQKGDIAEGYSVSREKKESFPLTVTSAQKNPTAFYLCASSIGLAGKYNEQFFGPGTRLTVL.